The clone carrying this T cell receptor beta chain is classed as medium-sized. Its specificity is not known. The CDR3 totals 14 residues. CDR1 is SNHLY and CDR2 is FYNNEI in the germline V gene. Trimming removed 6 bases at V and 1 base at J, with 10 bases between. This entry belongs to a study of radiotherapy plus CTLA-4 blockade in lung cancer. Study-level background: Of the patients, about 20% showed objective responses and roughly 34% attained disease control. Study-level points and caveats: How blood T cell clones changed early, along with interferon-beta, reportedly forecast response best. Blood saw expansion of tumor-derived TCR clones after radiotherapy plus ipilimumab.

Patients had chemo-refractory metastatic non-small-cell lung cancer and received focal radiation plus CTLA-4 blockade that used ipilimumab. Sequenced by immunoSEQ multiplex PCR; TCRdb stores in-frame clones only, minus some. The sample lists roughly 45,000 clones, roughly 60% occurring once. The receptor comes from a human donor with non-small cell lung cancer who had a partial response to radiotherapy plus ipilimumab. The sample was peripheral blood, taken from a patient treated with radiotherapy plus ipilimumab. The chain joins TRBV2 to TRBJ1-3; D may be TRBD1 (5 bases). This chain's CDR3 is CASSLGGSGNTIYF. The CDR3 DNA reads TGTGCCAGCAGCCTTGGGGGGTCTGGAAACACCATATATTTT.